These 25 T cell receptor beta chains came from one sample sequenced in a study of blood T cell repertoires in COVID-19. Here immunoSEQ multiplex PCR was the method, and the copy in TCRdb shows in-frame clones only, minus some. The repertoire holds about 230,000 clones, around four fifths seen once, with 27% in the top ten. Sequencing was done on a sample of peripheral blood. The receptors originated from a man in his forties with acute or convalescent COVID-19.

This clone has a handful of counts. Other DNA sequences in this specimen translate into the identical CDR3. The chain recombines TRBV19 with TRBJ1-5, with unresolved D. The germline CDR1 and CDR2 sequences are LNHDA and SQIVND (reference sequence). Trimming pared 10 bases from V and 1 base from J, leaving 11 bases between. The CDR3 contains 13 residues. The CDR3 DNA follows: TGTGCCACTACGGGTCGAAGCAATCAGCCCCAGCATTTT. Encoded protein: CATTGRSNQPQHF.

This sequence joins TRBV5-1 and TRBJ2-2; D uncertain. The CDR3 is 15 residues long. Germline assignment: CDR1 SGHRS and CDR2 YFSETQ. V lost 0 bases to trimming and J lost 3 bases, with 9 bases between them. CDR3 region: CASSLGAAHTGELFF. DNA for the CDR3: TGCGCCAGCAGCTTGGGGGCAGCTCACACCGGGGAGCTGTTTTTT.

This rearrangement joins TRBV5-1 to TRBJ2-2; TRBD1 aligns across 11 bases. This CDR3 is built from 15 residues. V shed 3 bases and J 3 bases; nucleotides not matched to a gene: 1. The germline V gene encodes CDR1 SGHRS and CDR2 YFSETQ. The chain's CDR3 is CASSWTGGDTGELFF. CDR3 nucleotide sequence: TGCGCCAGCAGCTGGACAGGGGGCGACACCGGGGAGCTGTTTTTT.

V and J are TRBV5-4 and TRBJ2-1, with 7 positions matching TRBD1. Trimming removed 0 bases from V and 4 bases from J; junction bases left unmatched: 7. The CDR3 runs to 16 residues. The germline gives CDR1 SGHNT, CDR2 YYREEE (reference sequence). Written as DNA, the CDR3 is TGTGCCAGCAGCTTGGGAGGGACAGAAAGATACAATGAGCAGTTCTTC. Encoded protein: CASSLGGTERYNEQFF.

About this clone: This same CDR3 is encoded by further DNA sequences in the sample. The V and J genes are TRBV4-1 and TRBJ2-7; the match to TRBD1 covers 9 bases. Germline values: CDR1 MGHRA, CDR2 YSYEKL. J gave up 1 base and V 1 base, and 2 bases lay outside the gene matches. The CDR3 loop spans 15 amino acids. The CDR3 loop is CASSQGQGVSYEQYF. DNA of the CDR3: TGCGCCAGCAGCCAAGGACAGGGGGTTTCCTACGAGCAGTACTTC.

The CDR3 bases are TGTGCCTGGAGTGGCAGGGGCGAGCATGAAAAACTGTTTTTT. Translation gives CAWSGRGEHEKLFF. V usage is TRBV30 and J usage is TRBJ1-4; D is possibly TRBD1 (6 bases). CDR1 is GTSNPN and CDR2 is SVGIG in the germline V gene (reference sequence). V dropped 1 base and J dropped 6 bases, with 12 bases sitting between them. This CDR3 contains 14 residues.

This chain links TRBV18 with TRBJ2-7, with 7 bases matching TRBD2. The J segment lost 3 bases and the V segment lost 5 bases, leaving 7 bases of the junction unmatched. Germline CDR1 is KGHSH and CDR2 is LQKENI. The CDR3 extends over 14 amino acids. The CDR3 sequence: CASSIVRGNYEQYF. The CDR3 DNA reads as TGTGCCAGCTCAATTGTGCGGGGGAACTACGAGCAGTACTTC. The full variable domain, with the rest looked up from reference TRBV18 and TRBJ2-7, is NAGVMQNPRHLVRRRGQEARLRCSPMKGHSHVYWYRQLPEEGLKFMVYLQKENIIDESGMPKERFSAEFPKEGPSILRIQQVVRGDSAAYFCASSIVRGNYEQYFGPGTRLTVT.

This clone was picked up a small number of times. The chain is built from TRBV27 and TRBJ1-4, with TRBD1 matching over 10 bases. The germline CDR1 and CDR2 sequences are MNHEY and SMNVEV (reference sequence). There are 15 residues in the CDR3. V was clipped by 6 bases and J by 10 bases; unmatched bases: 11. The CDR3 bases are TGTGCCAGCAGGCGACAGGGGGCTGGGGATGGAAAACTGTTTTTT. Its translation: CASRRQGAGDGKLFF.

V gene TRBV10-3 combines with J gene TRBJ1-1, with a tentative D call TRBD1 (5 bases). The germline V gene has CDR1 ENHRY and CDR2 SYGVKD. V was shortened by 4 bases and J by 4 bases, with 7 bases between the two germline ends. The CDR3 consists of 12 residues. The CDR3 here is CAISAQGTEAFF. The CDR3 nucleotides read TGTGCCATCAGTGCCCAGGGCACTGAAGCTTTCTTT.

The rearrangement uses TRBV5-4 and TRBJ1-2; 7 bases line up with TRBD1. J lost 3 bases, V lost 3 bases, and 5 bases had no gene match. The CDR3 sequence is 14 residues long. Per germline, CDR1 SGHNT and CDR2 YYREEE (reference sequence). CDR3 sequence reads: CASSSAGGYYGYTF. In DNA form, the CDR3 reads TGTGCCAGCAGCTCCGCAGGGGGTTACTATGGCTACACCTTC.

The rearrangement links TRBV4-2 to TRBJ2-7; 12 nucleotides line up with TRBD1. CDR3 length: 14 residues. The V segment lost 3 bases and the J segment 4 bases; nucleotides outside the gene matches: 1. Per the germline V gene, CDR1 is LGHNA and CDR2 is YNFKEQ. DNA for the CDR3: TGTGCCAGCAGCCAGGGACAGGGGGCTTACGAGCAGTACTTC. Translated, it gives CASSQGQGAYEQYF.

The chain has TRBV18 and TRBJ1-1, with 7 nucleotides matching TRBD1. Germline trimming cut 4 bases from V and 3 bases from J; bases unmatched to any gene: 8. The germline V gene encodes CDR1 KGHSH and CDR2 LQKENI. The CDR3 is 15 amino acids. For the CDR3, the DNA is TGTGCCAGCTCACTTAGTACAGGGGTAGACACTGAAGCTTTCTTT. Its protein is CASSLSTGVDTEAFF.

The chain has TRBV5-1 and TRBJ1-2, with 9 bases aligning to TRBD1. From germline, CDR1 is SGHRS and CDR2 YFSETQ. This CDR3 comprises 15 residues. J gave up 4 bases and V 3 bases, and 7 bases lay outside the gene matches. The CDR3 DNA reads TGCGCCAGCAGCTCAACAGGGGGCGTGGGCTATGGCTACACCTTC. Protein: CASSSTGGVGYGYTF.

CDR3 in DNA: TGTGCCAGTAGTATAGACCGGGACAGGGGGAACTATGGCTACACCTTC. It translates to CASSIDRDRGNYGYTF. This chain uses TRBV19 with TRBJ1-2, with 11 nucleotides matching TRBD1. The junction had 2 bases not matched to a gene; V was cut back by 0 bases and J by 2 bases. This CDR3 is built from 16 residues. Germline V CDR1 and CDR2: LNHDA, SQIVND (reference sequence). Using reference TRBV19 and TRBJ1-2 for the parts outside the CDR3, the full variable domain is DGGITQSPKYLFRKEGQNVTLSCEQNLNHDAMYWYRQDPGQGLRLIYYSQIVNDFQKGDIAEGYSVSREKKESFPLTVTSAQKNPTAFYLCASSIDRDRGNYGYTFGSGTRLTVV.

V gene TRBV29-1 combines with J gene TRBJ2-3, with TRBD2 matching over 10 bases. The CDR3 consists of 15 residues. CDR1 and CDR2 from the germline V gene are SQVTM and ANQGSEA. Trimming took 4 bases from V and 6 from J; bases not matched to a gene: 10. CDR3 nucleotide sequence: TGCAGCGTTGGAATTCTAGCGGGAGTGGGGGATACGCAGTATTTT. It codes for CSVGILAGVGDTQYF.

The chain employs TRBV5-4 and TRBJ2-1; 8 bases align to TRBD2. Trimming took 4 bases from V and 8 from J; bases not matched to a gene: 11. The CDR3 runs 15 residues. The germline gives CDR1 SGHNT, CDR2 YYREEE (reference sequence). CDR3 nucleotides: TGTGCCAGCAGCGCCCCCGGGACTAGTAGACATGAGCAGTTCTTC. It specifies CASSAPGTSRHEQFF. The full variable domain, its missing parts supplied by reference TRBV5-4 and TRBJ2-1, is ETGVTQSPTHLIKTRGQQVTLRCSSQSGHNTVSWYQQALGQGPQFIFQYYREEENGRGNFPPRFSGLQFPNYSSELNVNALELDDSALYLCASSAPGTSRHEQFFGPGTRLTVL.

This rearrangement joins TRBV14 to TRBJ2-1; 8 bases map to TRBD2. CDR3 length equals 17 residues. The germline CDR1 and CDR2 sequences are SGHDN and FVKESK. The V gene end was trimmed by 1 base and the J gene end by 8 bases; junction bases not matched to a gene: 13. DNA for the CDR3: TGTGCCAGCAGCCAAGGCCTTTTATCGACTAGCGACTATGAGCAGTTCTTC. As protein: CASSQGLLSTSDYEQFF.

This sequence joins TRBV19 and TRBJ2-2; 12 bases agree with TRBD1. The V gene end was trimmed by 7 bases and the J gene end by 7 bases; junction bases not matched to a gene: 10. The CDR3 loop spans 16 amino acids. Germline V lookup: CDR1 LNHDA, CDR2 SQIVND (reference sequence). The CDR3 is CASTTLGQGAGGELFF. CDR3 sequence (DNA): TGTGCCAGTACCACCTTGGGACAGGGGGCCGGCGGGGAGCTGTTTTTT.

This clone was seen a few times. In the same sample, other DNA sequences code for this CDR3. This chain joins TRBV18 and TRBJ2-7; 10 bases align to TRBD2. Trimming removed 6 bases from V and 1 base from J; junction bases left unmatched: 6. Germline CDR1 KGHSH, CDR2 LQKENI. The CDR3 loop spans 15 amino acids. The CDR3 coding sequence is TGTGCCAGCTCTCCGGGGGGACTAGCGTCCTACGAGCAGTACTTC. Translating it yields CASSPGGLASYEQYF.

The J gene is TRBJ2-5, the V gene TRBV20-1; 10 bases fit TRBD2. The germline CDR1 and CDR2 sequences are DFQATT and SNEGSKA (reference sequence). The CDR3 spans 14 residues. V shed 3 bases, J shed 7 bases, and the junction held 8 bases outside the gene matches. DNA for the CDR3: TGCAGTGCTAGTCTACTAGCGGGACTTCGGACCCAGTACTTC. Amino acids: CSASLLAGLRTQYF.

The gene calls are TRBV25-1 and TRBJ2-1, with 7 bases aligning to TRBD1. Germline CDR1 reads MGHDK; CDR2 reads SYGVNS. V shed 2 bases, J shed 4 bases, and the junction held 2 bases outside the gene matches. This CDR3 has 14 amino acids. The CDR3 sequence is CASSEPGQYNEQFF. Here the CDR3 DNA reads TGTGCCAGCAGTGAACCGGGACAGTACAATGAGCAGTTCTTC.

The chain links TRBV5-8 to TRBJ1-5; 8 nucleotides line up with TRBD1. With 3 bases clipped from V and 7 bases from J, the junction kept 12 bases outside the gene matches. This CDR3 has 16 amino acids. The germline CDR1 and CDR2 sequences are SGHTS and YDEGEE. The CDR3 bases are TGTGCCAGCAGCTCCGACGACAACAGGGGGAAGCAGCCCCAGCATTTT. This encodes CASSSDDNRGKQPQHF.

V gene TRBV27 combines with J gene TRBJ1-4, with 7 bases lining up with TRBD1. This CDR3 region has 14 residues. In germline, CDR1 is MNHEY, CDR2 SMNVEV (reference sequence). V trimming: 2 bases; J trimming: 8 bases; junction bases outside the gene matches: 5. The CDR3 DNA sequence: TGTGCCAGCAGTTTAGCGGGACAGAGGGAAAAACTGTTTTTT. This translates into CASSLAGQREKLFF.

In DNA form, the CDR3 reads TGTGCCAGCAGTTACTCGTCACTCTTCTCTGGAAACACCATATATTTT. Translation gives CASSYSSLFSGNTIYF. V gene TRBV6-2 or TRBV6-3 combines with J gene TRBJ1-3, with D hard to call. CDR1 MNHEY and CDR2 SVGEGT come from the germline V gene. There are 16 residues in the CDR3. With 0 bases removed from V and 0 bases from J, the gap between germline ends came to 9 bases.

The rearrangement uses TRBV7-2 and TRBJ1-1, with D possibly being TRBD1 (6 bases). This CDR3 spans 14 amino acids. Trimming removed 1 base from V and 5 bases from J, with 11 bases in between. Looked up from germline, CDR1 is SGHTA and CDR2 is FQGNSA. The CDR3 DNA is TGTGCCAGCAGCTTAGTACAGGGAGGGACTGAAGCTTTCTTT. Its protein is CASSLVQGGTEAFF.